This T cell receptor (beta chain) appears in the sequencing data of a study of human T cells and chemical hapten exposure. Study outcomes and limitations: PT1 expanded TCR counts and patch test score were linked, and their correlation was positive. The formation of large CDR3 similarity clusters by expanded TCRs significantly exceeded that of controls. After DPC sensitization, TCRs above 1 in 1000 frequency showed no change.

Note on this clonotype: Its specificity is unknown.

As to time point: pre-sensitization, week 0. Treatment in this sample: therapeutic diphenylcyclopropenone sensitization with weekly scalp DPC. Whole blood that had not been fractionated was the source of extracted total RNA. TCRdb independently ran MiXCR on the RACE reads; one entry per CDR3 protein. The top ten clones hold approximately 5% of a sample with tens of thousands of distinct CDR3 sequences, 10% to 11% of them seen once. Sequencing used whole blood, obtained in connection with sensitization to the hapten diphenylcyclopropenone (DPC). The TCR comes from a woman aged 50 to 60 with alopecia areata. Some clones in this sample may be carry-over from other donors' samples.

CDR3 nucleotide sequence: TGTGCCAGCAGCCCCAAGACAGGGTGGAACACTGAAGCTTTCTTT. Its protein product is CASSPKTGWNTEAFF. This chain joins TRBV5-6 and TRBJ1-1; 7 bases map to TRBD1. The length of the CDR3 is 15 residues. V was clipped by 4 bases and J by 1 base; unmatched bases: 7. Germline V gives CDR1 SGHDT, CDR2 YYEEEE.